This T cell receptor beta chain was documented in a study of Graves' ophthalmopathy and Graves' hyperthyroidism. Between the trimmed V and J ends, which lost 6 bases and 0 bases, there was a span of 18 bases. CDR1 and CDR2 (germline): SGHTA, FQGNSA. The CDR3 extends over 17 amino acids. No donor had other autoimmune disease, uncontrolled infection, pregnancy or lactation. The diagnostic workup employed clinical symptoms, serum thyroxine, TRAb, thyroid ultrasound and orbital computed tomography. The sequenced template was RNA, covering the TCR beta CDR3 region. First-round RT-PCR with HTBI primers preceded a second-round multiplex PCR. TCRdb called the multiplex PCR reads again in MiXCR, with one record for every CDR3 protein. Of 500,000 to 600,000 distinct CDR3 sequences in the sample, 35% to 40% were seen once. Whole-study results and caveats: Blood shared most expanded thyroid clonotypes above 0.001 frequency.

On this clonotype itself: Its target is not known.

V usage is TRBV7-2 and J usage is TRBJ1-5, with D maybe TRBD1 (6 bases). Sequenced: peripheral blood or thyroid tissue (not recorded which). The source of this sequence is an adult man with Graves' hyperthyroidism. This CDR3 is CASSASSGTHSNQPQHF. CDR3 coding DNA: TGTGCCAGCAGTGCTAGCTCCGGGACACATAGCAATCAGCCCCAGCATTTT.